This TCR beta chain originates from a study of CD8 T cells in ankylosing spondylitis (dated by TCRdb to about 2017). About the full investigation: T cell receptor beta repertoires were profiled in healthy donors and ankylosing spondylitis patients so that disease-linked TCR variants could be found. In total, the full study cohort was made up of about 110 healthy donors and about two dozen ankylosing spondylitis patients. Peripheral blood was sampled, and synovial fluid was also collected from ankylosing spondylitis patients.

From its cysteine to its phenylalanine, the CDR3 spans 12 amino acids. Solely the CDR3 DNA is kept, with 36 bases framed from the first base. The junction shows trimming of 8 bases on V and 0 bases on J, plus 10 bases between the germline ends. Looking up the germline V gene (reference sequence) yields CDR1 GTSNPN and CDR2 SVGIG. Sequencing instrument: Illumina HiSeq 2500. Quantitative 5'-RACE with molecular barcodes was used to prepare TCR beta libraries. In the paper's pipeline: Disease-linked TCR variants were identified with a new computational method built on a probabilistic model of VDJ rearrangement. TCRdb's own reprocessing of the public reads used fastp at Q25 and MiXCR and kept productive beta chains. A single entry per CDR3 protein holds the most common genes and DNA from its merged rows. TCRdb, not the original authors, processed these V and J calls. For this sample the table gives around 75,000 distinct CDR3 sequences, of which roughly 5% were detected only once. The top ten clones comprise 2.2% of the sample.

This clonotype was seen many times. No cognate antigen has been identified for it. Base qualities are missing; no much larger clone stands one base away. The investigation overall reported the following: A CD8+ phenotype was shown by the disease-linked clones, which were found at relatively low frequencies in peripheral blood. Blood from ankylosing spondylitis patients appeared to be characterized by a TCR beta motif composed of about eight highly homologous amino acid variants. Significant enrichment of the disease-linked clones was reported in matched synovial fluid samples from ankylosing spondylitis patients. Some motif variants had previously been reported in the synovial fluid and blood of reactive arthritis patients, which suggests shared mechanisms of disease initiation.

The source of this sequence is a male donor with ankylosing spondylitis or in good health (not recorded which). The sequenced sample was blood, either unsorted or a sorted T cell fraction (not recorded which). The sequence is built from TRBV30 and TRBJ1-1; the best D guess is TRBD1, with 5 bases matching. The CDR3 in this case is CAAGTVNTEAFF. The DNA reads as follows: TGTGCCGCCGGGACGGTGAACACTGAAGCTTTCTTT. Extended through the reference TRBV30 and TRBJ1-1 proteins, this CDR3 yields the full variable domain: SQTIHQWPATLVQPVGSPLSLECTVEGTSNPNLYWYRQAAGRGLQLLFYSVGIGQISSEVPQNLSASRPQDRQFILSSKKLLLSDSGFYLCAAGTVNTEAFFGQGTRLTVV.